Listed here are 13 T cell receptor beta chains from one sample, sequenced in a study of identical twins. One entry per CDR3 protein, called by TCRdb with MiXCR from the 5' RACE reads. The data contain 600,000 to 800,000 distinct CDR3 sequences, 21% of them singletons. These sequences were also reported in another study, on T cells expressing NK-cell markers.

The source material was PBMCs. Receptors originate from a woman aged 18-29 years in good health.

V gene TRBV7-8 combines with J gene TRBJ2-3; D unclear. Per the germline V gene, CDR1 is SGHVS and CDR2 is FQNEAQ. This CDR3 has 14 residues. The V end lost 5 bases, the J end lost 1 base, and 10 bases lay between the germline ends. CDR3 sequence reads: CASSPQRRTDTQYF. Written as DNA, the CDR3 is TGTGCCAGCAGCCCCCAGCGCCGCACAGATACGCAGTATTTT. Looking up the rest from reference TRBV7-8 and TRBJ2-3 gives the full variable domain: GAGVSQSPRYKVAKRGQDVALRCDPISGHVSLFWYQQALGQGPEFLTYFQNEAQLDKSGLPSDRFFAERPEGSVSTLKIQRTQQEDSAVYLCASSPQRRTDTQYFGPGTRLTVL.

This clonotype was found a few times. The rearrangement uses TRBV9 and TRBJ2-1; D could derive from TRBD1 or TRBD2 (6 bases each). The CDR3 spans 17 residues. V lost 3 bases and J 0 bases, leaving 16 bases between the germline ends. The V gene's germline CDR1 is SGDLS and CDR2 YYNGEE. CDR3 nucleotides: TGTGCCAGCAGCGGGTCAAGGGGGGAAAACTCCTACAATGAGCAGTTCTTC. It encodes CASSGSRGENSYNEQFF. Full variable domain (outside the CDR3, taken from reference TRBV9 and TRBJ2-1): DSGVTQTPKHLITATGQRVTLRCSPRSGDLSVYWYQQSLDQGLQFLIQYYNGEERAKGNILERFSAQQFPDLHSELNLSSLELGDSALYFCASSGSRGENSYNEQFFGPGTRLTVL.

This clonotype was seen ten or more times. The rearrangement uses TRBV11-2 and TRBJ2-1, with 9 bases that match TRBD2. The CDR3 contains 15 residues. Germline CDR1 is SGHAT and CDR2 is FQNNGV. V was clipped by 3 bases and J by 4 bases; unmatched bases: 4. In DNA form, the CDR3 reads TGTGCCAGCAGCTTGTGGACTAGCGAGTACAATGAGCAGTTCTTC. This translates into CASSLWTSEYNEQFF.

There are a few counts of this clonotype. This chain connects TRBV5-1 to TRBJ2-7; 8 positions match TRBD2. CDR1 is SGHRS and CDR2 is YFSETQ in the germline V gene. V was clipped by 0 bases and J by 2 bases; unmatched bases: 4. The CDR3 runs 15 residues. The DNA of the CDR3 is TGCGCCAGCAGCTTGGCGGCGGGGGGAACCTACGAGCAGTACTTC. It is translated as CASSLAAGGTYEQYF.

The CDR3 nucleotides are TGTGCCAGCACCTCCCTAGCCCACAGTGAGCAGTTCTTC. It codes for CASTSLAHSEQFF. The chain links TRBV5-6 to TRBJ2-1, with D maybe TRBD2 (5 bases). The CDR3 is 13 amino acids. V gave up 6 bases and J gave up 9 bases, with 16 bases separating them. Germline CDR1 reads SGHDT; CDR2 reads YYEEEE. Full variable domain (missing parts from reference TRBV5-6 and TRBJ2-1): DAGVTQSPTHLIKTRGQQVTLRCSPKSGHDTVSWYQQALGQGPQFIFQYYEEEERQRGNFPDRFSGHQFPNYSSELNVNALLLGDSALYLCASTSLAHSEQFFGPGTRLTVL.

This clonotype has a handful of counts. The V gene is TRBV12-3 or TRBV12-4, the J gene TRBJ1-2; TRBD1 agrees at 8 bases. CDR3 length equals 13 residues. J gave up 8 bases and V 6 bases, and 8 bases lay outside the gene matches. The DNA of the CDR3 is TGTGCCAGCAGGGCGACAGGGGTGGGAGGCTACACCTTC. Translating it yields CASRATGVGGYTF.

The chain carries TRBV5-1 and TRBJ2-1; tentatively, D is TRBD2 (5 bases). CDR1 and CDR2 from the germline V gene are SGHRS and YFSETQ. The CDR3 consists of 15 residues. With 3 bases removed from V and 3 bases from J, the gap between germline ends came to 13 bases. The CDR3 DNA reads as TGCGCCAGCAGCTACGACCGGACTGGCTACAATGAGCAGTTCTTC. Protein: CASSYDRTGYNEQFF.

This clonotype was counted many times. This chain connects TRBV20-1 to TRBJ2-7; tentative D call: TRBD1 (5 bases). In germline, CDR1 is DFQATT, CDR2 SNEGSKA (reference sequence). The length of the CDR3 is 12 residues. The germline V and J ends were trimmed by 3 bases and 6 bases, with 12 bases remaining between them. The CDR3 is CSARTETPEQYF. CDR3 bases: TGCAGTGCTAGGACAGAGACCCCCGAGCAGTACTTC.

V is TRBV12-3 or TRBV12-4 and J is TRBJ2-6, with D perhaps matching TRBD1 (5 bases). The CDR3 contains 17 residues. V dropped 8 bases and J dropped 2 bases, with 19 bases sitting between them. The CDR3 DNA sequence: TGTGCCAGCGTCTACGGTTCAGGGTCCCCTGGGGCCAACGTCCTGACTTTC. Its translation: CASVYGSGSPGANVLTF.

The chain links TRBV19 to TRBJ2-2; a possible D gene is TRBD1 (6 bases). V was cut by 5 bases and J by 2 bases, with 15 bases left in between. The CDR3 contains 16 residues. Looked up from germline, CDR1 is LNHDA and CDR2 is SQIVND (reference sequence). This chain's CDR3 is CASSSPGTLNTGELFF. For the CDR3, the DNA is TGTGCCAGTAGTTCTCCCGGGACACTCAACACCGGGGAGCTGTTTTTT.

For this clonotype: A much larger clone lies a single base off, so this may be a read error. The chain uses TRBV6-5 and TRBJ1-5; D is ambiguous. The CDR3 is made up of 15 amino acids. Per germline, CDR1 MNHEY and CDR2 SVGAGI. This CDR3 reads CASSYSNSDDQSQHF. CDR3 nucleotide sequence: TGTGCCAGCAGTTACTCGAATTCGGACGATCAGTCCCAGCATTTT.

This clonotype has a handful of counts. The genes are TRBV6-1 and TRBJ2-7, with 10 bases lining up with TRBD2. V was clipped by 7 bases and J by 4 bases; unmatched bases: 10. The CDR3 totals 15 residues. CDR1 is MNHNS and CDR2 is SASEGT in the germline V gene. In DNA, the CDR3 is TGTGCCAGCATCAGGACTAGCGGAGAGGGTTACGAGCAGTACTTC. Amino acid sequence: CASIRTSGEGYEQYF.

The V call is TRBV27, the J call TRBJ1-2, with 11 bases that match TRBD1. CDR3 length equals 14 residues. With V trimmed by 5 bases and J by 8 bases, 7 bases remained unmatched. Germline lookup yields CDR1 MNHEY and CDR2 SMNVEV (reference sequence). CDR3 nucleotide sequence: TGTGCCAGCAGTGATCCGGGACAGGGGGAAGGCTACACCTTC. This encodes CASSDPGQGEGYTF.